Below, 22 T cell receptor beta chains from the same sample are listed, as sequenced in a study of beta chain features in type 1 diabetes. Expressed TCRB transcripts were sequenced because the entire RNA isolate underwent reverse transcription. Repertoires were generated with immunoSEQ multiplex PCR, while TCRdb's copy carries only in-frame clones and drops some. This table has 200,000 to 250,000 clones, 13% to 15% appearing once. The sequenced sample consisted of naive CD4+ T cells from blood. The origin of the receptors is a middle-aged woman in good health.

This clone appeared a few times. CDR3 amino acids: CASSHPVDTGELFF. The CDR3 DNA is TGTGCCAGCAGCCACCCGGTCGACACCGGGGAGCTGTTTTTT. This chain links TRBV7-9 with TRBJ2-2; D ambiguous. Trimming took off 5 bases at V and 3 bases at J, with 10 bases between the two ends. Germline lookup yields CDR1 SEHNR and CDR2 FQNEAQ (reference sequence). The CDR3 has 14 amino acids.

This clone has only a few counts. J is TRBJ2-7 and V is TRBV6-5; TRBD1 might be the D (6 bases). The germline V gene has CDR1 MNHEY and CDR2 SVGAGI. This CDR3 spans 15 amino acids. V was shortened by 7 bases and J by 5 bases, with 21 bases between the two germline ends. The CDR3 nucleotides read TGTGCCAGCACGAGGGGGTCCAGGGTAAGCCACGAGCAGTACTTC. It encodes CASTRGSRVSHEQYF.

This clone was recorded a few times. This sequence joins TRBV5-4 and TRBJ2-2, with 7 bases identical to TRBD1. CDR1 and CDR2 from the germline V gene are SGHNT and YYREEE (reference sequence). J gave up 4 bases and V 1 base, and 4 bases lay outside the gene matches. This CDR3 comprises 15 residues. The CDR3, as DNA: TGTGCCAGCAGCTTGACAGGGGCGACCACCGGGGAGCTGTTTTTT. Its protein product is CASSLTGATTGELFF.

V is TRBV9 and J is TRBJ2-1, with 14 positions matching TRBD2. CDR1 and CDR2 from the germline V gene are SGDLS and YYNGEE. V dropped 3 bases and J dropped 10; count of bases not matched to a gene: 3. This CDR3 has 14 amino acids. The CDR3 nucleotides are TGTGCCAGCAGCGGGACTAGCGGGGGGTGGGAGCAGTTCTTC. It codes for CASSGTSGGWEQFF.

This clone showed up just a few times. This chain links TRBV29-1 with TRBJ2-2; a possible D gene is TRBD1 (6 bases). V dropped 5 bases and J dropped 4 bases, with 20 bases sitting between them. The CDR3 runs to 16 residues. In germline, CDR1 is SQVTM, CDR2 ANQGSEA. The CDR3 nucleotides read TGCAGCGTTTCGCGTCGTCGGGACAATCCCACCGGGGAGCTGTTTTTT. Translation: CSVSRRRDNPTGELFF.

This clone showed up just a few times. V and J are TRBV18 and TRBJ2-7; 12 positions match TRBD2. CDR1 and CDR2 (germline): KGHSH, LQKENI. The CDR3 sequence is 16 residues long. Germline trimming cut 2 bases from V and 3 bases from J; bases unmatched to any gene: 5. As DNA, the CDR3 is TGTGCCAGCTCACCAGGACTAGCGGGGATAGGCTACGAGCAGTACTTC. As protein: CASSPGLAGIGYEQYF.

This clone was seen more than once but under ten times. The chain has TRBV19 and TRBJ1-1, with 9 nucleotides matching TRBD1. The V gene's germline CDR1 is LNHDA and CDR2 SQIVND (reference sequence). The V gene end was trimmed by 4 bases and the J gene end by 1 base; junction bases not matched to a gene: 10. CDR3 length: 17 residues. CDR3 nucleotides: TGTGCCAGTAGTAGGAGGACAGGGGATTCCGGGAACACTGAAGCTTTCTTT. Its translation: CASSRRTGDSGNTEAFF.

This clone was seen only a few times. The chain uses TRBV9 and TRBJ1-1; 10 positions match TRBD1. Germline-derived CDR1 and CDR2 are SGDLS and YYNGEE. Trimming took 0 bases from V and 5 from J; bases not matched to a gene: 7. The CDR3 runs 16 residues. In DNA, the CDR3 is TGTGCCAGCAGCGTAGGGATTGGGACAGGGGAGACTGAAGCTTTCTTT. Protein sequence: CASSVGIGTGETEAFF.

This chain links TRBV15 with TRBJ2-7; weak D call: TRBD1 (5 bases). Germline values: CDR1 LNHNV, CDR2 YYDKDF (reference sequence). The CDR3 has 15 amino acids. Deletions cut 0 bases from V and 0 bases from J, with 9 bases between. The CDR3 nucleotides are TGTGCCACCAGCAGAGATGACAGAAACTCCTACGAGCAGTACTTC. It encodes CATSRDDRNSYEQYF.

The chain couples TRBV7-2 to TRBJ2-7; 7 bases match TRBD1. CDR3 length equals 14 residues. The germline CDR1 and CDR2 sequences are SGHTA and FQGNSA. V lost 3 bases to trimming and J lost 5 bases; unmatched junction nucleotides: 7. CDR3: CASSFVTGNDEQYF. CDR3 DNA: TGTGCCAGCAGCTTCGTGACAGGGAACGACGAGCAGTACTTC.

This chain joins TRBV4-3 and TRBJ2-1; D perhaps matches TRBD2 (5 bases). CDR3 length: 17 amino acids. The V end lost 4 bases, the J end lost 2 bases, and 18 bases lay between the germline ends. Germline CDR1 LGHNA, CDR2 YSLEER. The CDR3 loop reads CASSPSSSSLPYNEQFF. CDR3 nucleotide sequence: TGCGCCAGCAGCCCTTCGTCTAGCAGCCTCCCCTACAATGAGCAGTTCTTC.

The chain has TRBV4-2 and TRBJ2-2; 8 positions agree with TRBD2. The CDR3 sequence is 16 residues long. V trimming: 8 bases; J trimming: 2 bases; junction bases outside the gene matches: 10. Germline V gene sequence: CDR1 LGHNA, CDR2 YNFKEQ. CDR3 nucleotide sequence: TGTGCCAGCTCCCCCTCGCGGGGGGATAACACCGGGGAGCTGTTTTTT. As protein: CASSPSRGDNTGELFF.

This clone was seen repeatedly, ten times or more. This chain links TRBV23-1 with TRBJ2-1; 8 bases fit TRBD2. TRBV23-1 is labeled an ORF, and its function is uncertain. The CDR3 contains 16 residues. Trimming cost V 0 bases and J 3 bases; bases outside gene matches: 4. The CDR3 DNA follows: TGCGCCAGCAGTCAATCGGTAGCGGGGCGCTACAATGAGCAGTTCTTC. This translates into CASSQSVAGRYNEQFF.

V and J are TRBV6-6 and TRBJ2-7; 9 bases map to TRBD1. V shed 6 bases and J 6 bases; nucleotides not matched to a gene: 12. Germline CDR1 is MNHNY and CDR2 is SVGAGI (reference sequence). The CDR3 is 15 residues long. CDR3 loop: CASRHTGTGYSEQYF. Written as DNA, the CDR3 is TGTGCCAGCAGACATACCGGGACAGGGTACTCCGAGCAGTACTTC.

This clone was detected a few times. V and J are TRBV2 and TRBJ1-6, with TRBD1 matching over 9 bases. This CDR3 has 12 amino acids. V was clipped by 10 bases and J by 9 bases; unmatched bases: 4. Germline V gene lookup returns CDR1 SNHLY and CDR2 FYNNEI. The CDR3 DNA sequence: TGTGCCACCGGGACAGGGTTTTCACCCCTCCACTTT. Translation: CATGTGFSPLHF.

In this sample, this clone turned up a few times. The chain uses TRBV5-1 and TRBJ2-1; 15 nucleotides line up with TRBD2. V was clipped by 3 bases and J by 6 bases; unmatched bases: 10. CDR3 size: 18 residues. CDR1 is SGHRS, CDR2 YFSETQ, per germline. CDR3 sequence reads: CASSSGLAGGFWGNEQFF. CDR3 bases: TGCGCCAGCAGCTCCGGACTAGCGGGGGGGTTTTGGGGCAATGAGCAGTTCTTC. Based on the CDR3 plus reference TRBV5-1 and TRBJ2-1, the full variable domain is KAGVTQTPRYLIKTRGQQVTLSCSPISGHRSVSWYQQTPGQGLQFLFEYFSETQRNKGNFPGRFSGRQFSNSRSEMNVSTLELGDSALYLCASSSGLAGGFWGNEQFFGPGTRLTVL.

This clone was counted only a few times. The V call is TRBV6-6, the J call TRBJ2-3; D possibly corresponds to TRBD2 (5 bases). Germline values: CDR1 MNHNY, CDR2 SVGAGI (reference sequence). The CDR3 is 15 residues long. The V end lost 7 bases, the J end lost 4 bases, and 18 bases lay between the germline ends. CDR3 coding DNA: TGTGCCAGCACTGTTGGTGGGGTGGAGGCAGATACGCAGTATTTT. The encoded protein is CASTVGGVEADTQYF.

This clone came up a few times. V is TRBV2 and J is TRBJ2-5; TRBD2 matches at 11 bases. Germline V lookup: CDR1 SNHLY, CDR2 FYNNEI. The CDR3 extends over 16 amino acids. Trimming took 5 bases from V and 5 from J; bases not matched to a gene: 10. In DNA form, the CDR3 reads TGTGCCAGCAGTATCGACATAGCGGGGGGGCGGGAGACCCAGTACTTC. Amino acid sequence: CASSIDIAGGRETQYF.

The rearrangement joins TRBV5-1 to TRBJ2-5; D is unclear. The CDR3 sequence is 15 residues long. In germline, CDR1 is SGHRS, CDR2 YFSETQ. Trimming cost V 0 bases and J 5 bases, with 14 bases left between them. CDR3 residues: CASSLGDPTGETQYF. CDR3 bases: TGCGCCAGCAGCTTGGGTGACCCCACCGGGGAGACCCAGTACTTC.

This clone was counted many times. This chain links TRBV29-1 with TRBJ1-1; no firm D call. The germline gives CDR1 SQVTM, CDR2 ANQGSEA. The V gene lost 8 bases and the J gene lost 1 base, with 14 bases spanning the gap. The CDR3 covers 13 residues. In nucleotides, the CDR3 is TGCAGCACCCGCGCCACTGAGAACACTGAAGCTTTCTTT. It translates to CSTRATENTEAFF.

V and J are TRBV5-1 and TRBJ1-2; D remains unclear. V lost 3 bases, J lost 1 base, and 10 bases lay in between. CDR3 length: 14 residues. Germline V CDR1 and CDR2: SGHRS, YFSETQ. CDR3: CASSSRESNYGYTF. The DNA of the CDR3 is TGCGCCAGCAGCTCCCGCGAGAGTAACTATGGCTACACCTTC.

The genes are TRBV5-1 and TRBJ2-1; TRBD2 agrees at 7 bases. The CDR3 totals 17 residues. V was clipped by 4 bases and J by 0 bases; unmatched bases: 10. The germline V gene has CDR1 SGHRS and CDR2 YFSETQ. The CDR3 sequence: CASSRFGEGSSYNEQFF. The CDR3 nucleotides read TGCGCCAGCAGCCGGTTTGGGGAGGGGAGCTCCTACAATGAGCAGTTCTTC.